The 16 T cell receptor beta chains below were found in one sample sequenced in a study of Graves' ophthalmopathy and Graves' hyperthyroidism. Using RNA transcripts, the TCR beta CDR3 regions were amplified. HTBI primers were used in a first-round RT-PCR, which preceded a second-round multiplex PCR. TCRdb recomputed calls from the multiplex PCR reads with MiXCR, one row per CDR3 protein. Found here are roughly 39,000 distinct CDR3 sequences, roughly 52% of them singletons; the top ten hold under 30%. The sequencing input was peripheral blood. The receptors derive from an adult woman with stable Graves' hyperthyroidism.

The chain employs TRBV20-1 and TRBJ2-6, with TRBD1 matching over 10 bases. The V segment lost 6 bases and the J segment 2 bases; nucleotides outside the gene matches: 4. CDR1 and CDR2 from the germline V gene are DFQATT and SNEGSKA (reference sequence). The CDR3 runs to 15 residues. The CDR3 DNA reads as TGCAGTGCCTATGGACAGGGGGCTGGGGCCAACGTCCTGACTTTC. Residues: CSAYGQGAGANVLTF.

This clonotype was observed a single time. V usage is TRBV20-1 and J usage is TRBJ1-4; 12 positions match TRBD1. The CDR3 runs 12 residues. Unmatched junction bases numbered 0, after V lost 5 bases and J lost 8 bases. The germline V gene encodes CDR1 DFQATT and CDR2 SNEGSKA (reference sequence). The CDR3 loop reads CSAGTGGEKLFF. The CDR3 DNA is TGCAGTGCTGGGACAGGGGGCGAAAAACTGTTTTTT.

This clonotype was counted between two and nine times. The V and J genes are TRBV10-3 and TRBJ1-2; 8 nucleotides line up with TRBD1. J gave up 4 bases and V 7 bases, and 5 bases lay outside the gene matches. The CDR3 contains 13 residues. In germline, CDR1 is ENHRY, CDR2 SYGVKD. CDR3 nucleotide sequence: TGTGCCATCAACTCCGGGACAGGCTATGGCTACACCTTC. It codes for CAINSGTGYGYTF.

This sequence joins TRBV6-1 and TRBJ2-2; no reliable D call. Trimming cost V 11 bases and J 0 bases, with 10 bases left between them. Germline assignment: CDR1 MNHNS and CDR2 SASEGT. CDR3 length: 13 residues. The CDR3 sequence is CACGKTNTGELFF. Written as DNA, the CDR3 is TGTGCCTGCGGCAAGACGAACACCGGGGAGCTGTTTTTT.

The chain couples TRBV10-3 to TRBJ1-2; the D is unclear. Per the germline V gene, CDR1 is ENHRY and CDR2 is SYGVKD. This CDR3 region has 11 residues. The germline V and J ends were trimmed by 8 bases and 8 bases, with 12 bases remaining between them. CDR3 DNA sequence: TGTGCCATCTTGACCGTGGGGGGCTACACCTTC. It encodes CAILTVGGYTF.

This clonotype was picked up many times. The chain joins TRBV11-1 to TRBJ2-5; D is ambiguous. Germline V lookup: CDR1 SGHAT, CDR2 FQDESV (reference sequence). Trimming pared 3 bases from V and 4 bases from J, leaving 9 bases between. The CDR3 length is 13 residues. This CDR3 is CASSLGNPETQYF. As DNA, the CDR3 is TGTGCCAGCAGCTTGGGGAACCCAGAGACCCAGTACTTC.

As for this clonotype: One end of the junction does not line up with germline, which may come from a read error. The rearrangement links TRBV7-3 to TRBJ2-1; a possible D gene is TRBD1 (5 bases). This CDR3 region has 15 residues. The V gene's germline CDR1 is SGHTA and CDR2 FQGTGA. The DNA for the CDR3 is TGTGCCAGCAGCTTAGAGGACAATCTTTACAATGAGCGGTTCTTC. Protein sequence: CASSLEDNLYNERFF.

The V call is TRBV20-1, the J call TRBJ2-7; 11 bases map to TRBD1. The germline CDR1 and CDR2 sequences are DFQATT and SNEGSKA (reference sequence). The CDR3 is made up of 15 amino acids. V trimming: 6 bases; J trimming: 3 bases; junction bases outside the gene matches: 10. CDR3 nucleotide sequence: TGCAGTGCGGAGAGGGGGACAGGGGGAGGCTACGAGCAGTACTTC. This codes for CSAERGTGGGYEQYF.

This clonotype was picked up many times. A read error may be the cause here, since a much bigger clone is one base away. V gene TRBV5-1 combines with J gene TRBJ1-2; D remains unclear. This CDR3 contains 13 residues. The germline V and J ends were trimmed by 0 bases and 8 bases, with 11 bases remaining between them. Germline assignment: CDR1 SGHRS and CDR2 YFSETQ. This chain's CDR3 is CASSLDAGEGYTF. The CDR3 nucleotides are TGCGCCAGCAGCTTGGATGCGGGAGAGGGCTACACCTTC. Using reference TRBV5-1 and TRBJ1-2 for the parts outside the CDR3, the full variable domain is KAGVTQTPRYLIKTRGQQVTLSCSPISGHRSVSWYQQTPGQGLQFLFEYFSETQRNKGNFPGRFSGRQFSNSRSEMNVSTLELGDSALYLCASSLDAGEGYTFGSGTRLTVV.

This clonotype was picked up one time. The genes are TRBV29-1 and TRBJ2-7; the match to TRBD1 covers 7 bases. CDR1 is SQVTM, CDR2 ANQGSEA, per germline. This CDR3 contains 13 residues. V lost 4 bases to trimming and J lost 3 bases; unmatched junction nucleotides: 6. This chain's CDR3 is CSVVTGEIYEQYF. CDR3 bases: TGCAGCGTTGTAACAGGGGAAATCTACGAGCAGTACTTC.

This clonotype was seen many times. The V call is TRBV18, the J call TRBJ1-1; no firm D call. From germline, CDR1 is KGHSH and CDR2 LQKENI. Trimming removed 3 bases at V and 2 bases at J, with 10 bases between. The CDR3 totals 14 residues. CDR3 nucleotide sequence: TGTGCCAGCTCACCCCGATCCGGAAACACTGAAGCTTTCTTT. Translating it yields CASSPRSGNTEAFF.

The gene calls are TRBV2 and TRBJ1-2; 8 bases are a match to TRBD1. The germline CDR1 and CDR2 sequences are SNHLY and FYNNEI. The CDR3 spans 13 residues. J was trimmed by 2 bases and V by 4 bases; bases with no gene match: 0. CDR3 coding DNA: TGTGCCAGCAGTGGGACAGGGAACTATGGCTACACCTTC. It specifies CASSGTGNYGYTF.

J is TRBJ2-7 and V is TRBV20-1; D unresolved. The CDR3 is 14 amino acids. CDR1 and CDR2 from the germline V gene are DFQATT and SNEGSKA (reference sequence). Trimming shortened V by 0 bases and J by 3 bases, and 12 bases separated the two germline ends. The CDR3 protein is CSARDPGSGYEQYF. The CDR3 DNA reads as TGCAGTGCTAGAGATCCCGGGTCGGGCTACGAGCAGTACTTC.

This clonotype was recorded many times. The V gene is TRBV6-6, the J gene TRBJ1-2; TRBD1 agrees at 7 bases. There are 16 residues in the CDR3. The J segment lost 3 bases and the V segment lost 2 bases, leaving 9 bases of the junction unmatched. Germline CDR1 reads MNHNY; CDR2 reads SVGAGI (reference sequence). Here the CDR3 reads CASSYPNGQVDYGYTF. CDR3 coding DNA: TGTGCCAGCAGTTACCCGAACGGACAGGTCGACTATGGCTACACCTTC.

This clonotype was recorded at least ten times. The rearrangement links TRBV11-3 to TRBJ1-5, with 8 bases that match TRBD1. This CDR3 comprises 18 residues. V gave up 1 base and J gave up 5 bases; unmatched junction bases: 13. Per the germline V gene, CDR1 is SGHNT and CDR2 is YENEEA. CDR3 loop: CASSLGRVQGAMDQPQHF. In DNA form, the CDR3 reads TGTGCCAGCAGCTTAGGACGGGTTCAGGGGGCAATGGATCAGCCCCAGCATTTT. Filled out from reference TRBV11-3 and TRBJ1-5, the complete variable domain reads EAGVVQSPRYKIIEKKQPVAFWCNPISGHNTLYWYLQNLGQGPELLIRYENEEAVDDSQLPKDRFSAERLKGVDSTLKIQPAELGDSAVYLCASSLGRVQGAMDQPQHFGDGTRLSIL.

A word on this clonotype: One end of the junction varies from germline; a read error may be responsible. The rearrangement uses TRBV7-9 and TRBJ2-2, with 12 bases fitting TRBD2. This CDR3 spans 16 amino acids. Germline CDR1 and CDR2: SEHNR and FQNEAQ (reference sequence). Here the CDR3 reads CASSDTTSGSSGELFF. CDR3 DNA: TGCGCCAGCAGCGACACGACTAGCGGGAGCTCCGGGGAGCTGTTTTTT.